This T cell receptor (beta chain) was sequenced for a study of cytomegalovirus exposure and HLA in healthy donors. In regard to this clone: What it binds is unknown. One junction end does not reproduce the germline sequence, and a read error may be involved.

This CDR3 contains 15 residues. Per the germline V gene, CDR1 is SGHNT and CDR2 is YYREEE (reference sequence). Findings and limits, study-wide: Earlier results showed most TCR beta V segments being productive about 90% or about 30% of the time. Several of the most significant clusters appeared, in a later analysis, to be linked to common viral pathogens.

PCR used 60 Vbeta primers and 13 Jbeta primers. Clones were sequenced by immunoSEQ multiplex PCR, and TCRdb holds only the in-frame ones, with some missing. Among 120,000 to 150,000 clones listed, roughly 80% were seen once. This TCR came from a man aged 35 to 55 in good health and CMV-seropositive. The sequencing sample was made of PBMCs. The rearrangement uses TRBV5-4 and TRBJ1-2; D gene ambiguous. The CDR3, as DNA: TGTGCCAGCAGGTTGGCCAGGACGACTATGGGTGGCTACACCTTC. This translates into CASRLARTTMGGYTF.